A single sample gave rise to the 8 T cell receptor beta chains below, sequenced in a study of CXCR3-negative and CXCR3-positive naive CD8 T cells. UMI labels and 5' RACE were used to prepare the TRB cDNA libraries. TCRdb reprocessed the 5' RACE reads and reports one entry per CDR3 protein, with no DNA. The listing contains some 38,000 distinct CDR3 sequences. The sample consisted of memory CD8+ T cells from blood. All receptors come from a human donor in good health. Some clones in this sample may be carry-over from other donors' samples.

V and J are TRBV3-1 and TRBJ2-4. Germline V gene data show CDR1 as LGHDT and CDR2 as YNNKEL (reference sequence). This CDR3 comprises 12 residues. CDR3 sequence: CASSLNPNIQYF.

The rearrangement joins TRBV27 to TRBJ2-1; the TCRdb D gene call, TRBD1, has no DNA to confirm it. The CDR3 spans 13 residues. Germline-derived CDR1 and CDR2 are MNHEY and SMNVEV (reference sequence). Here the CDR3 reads CASSLPQGEQSTF.

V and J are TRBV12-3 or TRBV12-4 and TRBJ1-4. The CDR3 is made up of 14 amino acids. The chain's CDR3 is CASSSPVLSDELFF.

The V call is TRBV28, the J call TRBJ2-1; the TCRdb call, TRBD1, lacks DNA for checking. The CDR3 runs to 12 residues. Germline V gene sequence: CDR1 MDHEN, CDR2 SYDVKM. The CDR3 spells CASSSGLGEQFF.

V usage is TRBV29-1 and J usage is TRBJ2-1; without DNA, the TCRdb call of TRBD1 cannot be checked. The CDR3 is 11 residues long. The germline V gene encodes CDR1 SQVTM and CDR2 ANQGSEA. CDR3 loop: CSVEGGLEQFF.

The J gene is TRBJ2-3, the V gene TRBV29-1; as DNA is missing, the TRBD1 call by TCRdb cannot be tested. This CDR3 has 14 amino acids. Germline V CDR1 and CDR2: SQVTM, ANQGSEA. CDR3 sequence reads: CSTSAWVGGDTQYF.

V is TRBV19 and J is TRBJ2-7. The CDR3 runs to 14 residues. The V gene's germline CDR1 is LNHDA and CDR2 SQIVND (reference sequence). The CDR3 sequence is CASSIAGISYEQYF.

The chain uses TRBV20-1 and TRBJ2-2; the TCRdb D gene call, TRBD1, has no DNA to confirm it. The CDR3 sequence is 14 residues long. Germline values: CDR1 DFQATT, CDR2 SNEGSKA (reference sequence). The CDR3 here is CSARLGQDFGELFF.